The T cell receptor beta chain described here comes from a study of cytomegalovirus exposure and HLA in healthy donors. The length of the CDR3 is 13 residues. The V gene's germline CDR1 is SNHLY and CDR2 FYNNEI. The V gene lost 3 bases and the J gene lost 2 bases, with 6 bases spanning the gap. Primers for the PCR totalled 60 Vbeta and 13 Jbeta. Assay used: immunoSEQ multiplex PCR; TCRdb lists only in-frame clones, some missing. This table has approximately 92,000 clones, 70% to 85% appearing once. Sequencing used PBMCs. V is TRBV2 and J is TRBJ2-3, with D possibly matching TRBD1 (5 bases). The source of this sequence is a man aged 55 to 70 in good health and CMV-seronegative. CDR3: CASSEDITDTQYF. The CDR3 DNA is TGTGCCAGCAGTGAGGACATCACAGATACGCAGTATTTT.